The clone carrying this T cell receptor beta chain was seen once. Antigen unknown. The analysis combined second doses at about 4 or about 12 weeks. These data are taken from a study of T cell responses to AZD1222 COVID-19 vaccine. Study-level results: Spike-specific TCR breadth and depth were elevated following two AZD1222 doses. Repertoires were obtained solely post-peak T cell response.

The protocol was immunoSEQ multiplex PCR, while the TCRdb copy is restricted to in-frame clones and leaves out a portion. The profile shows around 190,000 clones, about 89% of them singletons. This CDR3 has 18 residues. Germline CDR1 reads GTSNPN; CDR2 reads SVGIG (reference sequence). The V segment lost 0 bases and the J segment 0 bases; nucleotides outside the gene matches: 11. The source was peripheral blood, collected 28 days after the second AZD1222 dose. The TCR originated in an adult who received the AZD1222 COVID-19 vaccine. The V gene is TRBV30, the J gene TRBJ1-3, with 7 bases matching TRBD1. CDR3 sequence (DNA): TGTGCCTGGAGTGTACAAGCCGACCCAGGGGGCTCTGGAAACACCATATATTTT. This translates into CAWSVQADPGGSGNTIYF.